The clone carrying this T cell receptor beta chain was seen just once. This entry belongs to a study of blood T cell repertoires in COVID-19. TCRdb's table, derived via immunoSEQ multiplex PCR, lists solely in-frame clones and lacks some. The sample consists of tens of thousands of clones, about 80% of them appearing once. The CDR3 runs to 15 residues. V lost 5 bases and J lost 7; bases outside the gene matches: 6. The germline gives CDR1 SEHNR, CDR2 FQNEAQ (reference sequence). This sequence joins TRBV7-9 and TRBJ2-1, with 12 positions matching TRBD2. The sequenced material came from peripheral blood. This TCR came from a human donor in a cohort sampled during active COVID-19. For the CDR3, the DNA is TGTGCCAGCAGCCCTAGCGGGAGGGCCGATAATGAGCAGTTCTTC. It codes for CASSPSGRADNEQFF. The full variable domain, rest sourced from reference TRBV7-9 and TRBJ2-1, is DTGVSQNPRHKITKRGQNVTFRCDPISEHNRLYWYRQTLGQGPEFLTYFQNEAQLEKSRLLSDRFSAERPKGSFSTLEIQRTEQGDSAMYLCASSPSGRADNEQFFGPGTRLTVL.